Following are 32 T cell receptor beta chains from one sample sequenced in a study of T cell responses to AZD1222 COVID-19 vaccine. Some clones are missing from TCRdb's copy, which holds only in-frame ones; the method was immunoSEQ multiplex PCR. There are roughly 84,000 clones in the sample; around 90% occur only once, and roughly 1.6% lies in the top ten. This sample comprised peripheral blood, obtained on day 0 of AZD1222 vaccination. These receptors were collected from an adult in good health.

This rearrangement joins TRBV6-5 to TRBJ2-7; D perhaps matches TRBD1 (6 bases). Trimming shortened V by 8 bases and J by 3 bases, and 20 bases separated the two germline ends. Germline CDR1 is MNHEY and CDR2 is SVGAGI. This CDR3 has 15 residues. The DNA for the CDR3 is TGTGCCAGCCGGGCAGGGGCACCCCTAGGCTACGAGCAGTACTTC. The encoded protein is CASRAGAPLGYEQYF.

The chain has TRBV11-3 and TRBJ2-3, with TRBD2 matching over 7 bases. CDR1 is SGHNT, CDR2 YENEEA, per germline. The J segment lost 1 base and the V segment lost 3 bases, leaving 4 bases of the junction unmatched. This CDR3 has 15 residues. CDR3 bases: TGTGCCAGCAGCTTCCGCGGGAGCGGCACAGATACGCAGTATTTT. Its protein product is CASSFRGSGTDTQYF.

The chain is built from TRBV5-1 and TRBJ2-7; 7 bases map to TRBD1. Germline trimming cut 4 bases from V and 0 bases from J; bases unmatched to any gene: 7. CDR3 length equals 15 residues. Germline values: CDR1 SGHRS, CDR2 YFSETQ. The CDR3 loop is CASSQPGTDSYEQYF. The CDR3 DNA is TGCGCCAGCAGCCAACCCGGGACAGACTCCTACGAGCAGTACTTC.

The CDR3 region has the DNA TGCAGCGCCAATCTCCCTCCTGGAAACACCATATATTTT. Translation: CSANLPPGNTIYF. The rearrangement joins TRBV29-1 to TRBJ1-3; D remains ambiguous. Deletions cut 7 bases from V and 2 bases from J, with 12 bases between. Germline V gene data show CDR1 as SQVTM and CDR2 as ANQGSEA. The length of the CDR3 is 13 residues.

This sequence joins TRBV6-5 and TRBJ1-1; D is perhaps TRBD1 (5 bases). The CDR3 has 14 amino acids. In germline, CDR1 is MNHEY, CDR2 SVGAGI. The V end was cut by 5 bases, the J end by 1 base, with 11 bases between. CDR3 residues: CASSPRDGNTEAFF. DNA for the CDR3: TGTGCCAGCAGTCCCAGGGATGGGAACACTGAAGCTTTCTTT.

The chain recombines TRBV18 with TRBJ1-1; D perhaps matches TRBD1 (5 bases). V was trimmed by 6 bases and J by 1 base, leaving 15 bases between them. From germline, CDR1 is KGHSH and CDR2 LQKENI. The CDR3 length is 15 residues. DNA for the CDR3: TGTGCCAGCTCCCAGGGCGGGATGGGGAACACTGAAGCTTTCTTT. It is translated as CASSQGGMGNTEAFF.

The chain uses TRBV6-6 and TRBJ1-3; D gene ambiguous. Germline CDR1 MNHNY, CDR2 SVGAGI (reference sequence). Trimming pared 5 bases from V and 0 bases from J, leaving 8 bases between. CDR3 size: 14 residues. CDR3 sequence (DNA): TGTGCCAGCAGTCCGGACGGCTCTGGAAACACCATATATTTT. It yields the protein CASSPDGSGNTIYF.

The chain joins TRBV15 to TRBJ1-5; no clear D. Trimming pared 0 bases from V and 7 bases from J, leaving 10 bases between. The CDR3 totals 14 residues. Germline CDR1 is LNHNV and CDR2 is YYDKDF (reference sequence). This CDR3 is CATSREAGLQPQHF. For the CDR3, the DNA is TGTGCCACCAGCAGAGAGGCGGGATTACAGCCCCAGCATTTT.

The chain links TRBV7-2 to TRBJ1-3; the D is unclear. V was pared by 3 bases and J by 0 bases, with 15 bases between. The CDR3 runs to 17 residues. Germline CDR1 SGHTA, CDR2 FQGNSA. The CDR3: CASSFSSGAFSGNTIYF. The CDR3 DNA follows: TGTGCCAGCAGCTTTTCCTCAGGAGCCTTCTCTGGAAACACCATATATTTT. Full variable domain (outside the CDR3, taken from reference TRBV7-2 and TRBJ1-3): GAGVSQSPSNKVTEKGKDVELRCDPISGHTALYWYRQSLGQGLEFLIYFQGNSAPDKSGLPSDRFSAERTGGSVSTLTIQRTQQEDSAVYLCASSFSSGAFSGNTIYFGEGSWLTVV.

The CDR3 sequence is CASSYVAAESTDTQYF. The CDR3 region has the DNA TGTGCCAGCAGCTACGTTGCGGCAGAAAGCACAGATACGCAGTATTTT. The chain links TRBV11-3 to TRBJ2-3; no clear D. Germline loops: CDR1 SGHNT, CDR2 YENEEA. V lost 4 bases and J 0 bases, leaving 14 bases between the germline ends. The length of the CDR3 is 16 residues. Drawing the rest from reference TRBV11-3 and TRBJ2-3, the complete variable domain is EAGVVQSPRYKIIEKKQPVAFWCNPISGHNTLYWYLQNLGQGPELLIRYENEEAVDDSQLPKDRFSAERLKGVDSTLKIQPAELGDSAVYLCASSYVAAESTDTQYFGPGTRLTVL.

The J gene is TRBJ1-5, the V gene TRBV3-1 (or the pseudogene TRBV3-2); D is uncertain. Germline V gene sequence: CDR1 LGHDT, CDR2 YNNKEL (reference sequence). Trimming shortened V by 0 bases and J by 1 base, and 4 bases separated the two germline ends. The CDR3 is 14 amino acids. This CDR3 reads CASSQEVSNQPQHF. CDR3 nucleotides: TGTGCCAGCAGCCAAGAGGTCAGCAATCAGCCCCAGCATTTT.

Here the CDR3 DNA reads TGTGCCAGCAGCGATTTTGCCCCTTTGTGGGGGGGCGCCGACTATGGCTACACCTTC. Its protein product is CASSDFAPLWGGADYGYTF. The V call is TRBV7-9, the J call TRBJ1-2; D may be TRBD1 (6 bases). V was trimmed by 5 bases and J by 3 bases, leaving 28 bases between them. This CDR3 region has 19 residues. The germline V gene has CDR1 SEHNR and CDR2 FQNEAQ (reference sequence).

The J gene is TRBJ1-1, the V gene TRBV7-8, with 7 bases fitting TRBD1. This CDR3 comprises 16 residues. Losses at the gene ends were 2 bases for V and 1 base for J; bases not matched to a gene: 7. Per the germline V gene, CDR1 is SGHVS and CDR2 is FQNEAQ. The CDR3 DNA is TGTGCCAGCAGCTTACGGGCAGGGGGGCCGAACACTGAAGCTTTCTTT. This translates into CASSLRAGGPNTEAFF.

The rearrangement joins TRBV16 to TRBJ1-2, with a weak D call TRBD1 (5 bases). The CDR3 has 16 residues. Germline V gene data show CDR1 as KGHSY and CDR2 as FQNENV. The germline V and J ends were trimmed by 0 bases and 3 bases, with 14 bases remaining between them. DNA of the CDR3: TGTGCCAGCAGCCAATCTGGGCAGGGCTTCGACTATGGCTACACCTTC. Its protein is CASSQSGQGFDYGYTF.

The rearrangement joins TRBV18 to TRBJ2-4; D may be TRBD2 (5 bases). Germline V CDR1 and CDR2: KGHSH, LQKENI. The CDR3 extends over 15 amino acids. Trimming stripped 4 bases from V and 3 bases from J, with 13 bases between. The CDR3 sequence is CASSLPDGVKNIQYF. The CDR3 nucleotides are TGTGCCAGCTCACTCCCCGACGGGGTCAAAAACATTCAGTACTTC.

This clone was counted a single time. The chain carries TRBV7-9 and TRBJ2-7; the D gene is possibly TRBD1 (6 bases). The CDR3 runs 12 residues. Germline assignment: CDR1 SEHNR and CDR2 FQNEAQ (reference sequence). Trimming removed 4 bases from V and 6 bases from J, with 10 bases in between. CDR3 sequence (DNA): TGTGCCAGCAGCTATACAGGGCCCGAGCAGTACTTC. Residues: CASSYTGPEQYF.

This chain joins TRBV6-5 and TRBJ2-5; perhaps TRBD1 as D (6 bases). CDR3 size: 13 residues. Between the trimmed V and J ends, which lost 5 bases and 7 bases, there was a span of 14 bases. The germline CDR1 and CDR2 sequences are MNHEY and SVGAGI. Here the CDR3 DNA reads TGTGCCAGCAGTACGGACAGCCCGGGGACCCAGTACTTC. Translating it yields CASSTDSPGTQYF.

V is TRBV19 and J is TRBJ2-7; no clear D. This CDR3 has 11 amino acids. Deletions cut 3 bases from V and 6 bases from J, with 6 bases between. CDR1 and CDR2 from the germline V gene are LNHDA and SQIVND (reference sequence). Written as DNA, the CDR3 is TGTGCCAGTAGTATCGCAGCCGAGCAGTACTTC. Encoded protein: CASSIAAEQYF.

The chain joins TRBV5-1 to TRBJ1-1; D may be TRBD1 (6 bases). This CDR3 contains 15 residues. Trimming left V 0 bases short and J 8 bases short, with 17 bases between. The V gene's germline CDR1 is SGHRS and CDR2 YFSETQ. CDR3 residues: CASSLAVLDSTEAFF. CDR3 nucleotides: TGCGCCAGCAGCTTGGCCGTGTTGGACAGTACCGAAGCTTTCTTT.

The chain joins TRBV7-3 to TRBJ2-3, with D unresolved. V was clipped by 2 bases and J by 6 bases, with 9 bases between them. The CDR3 runs 13 residues. Germline CDR1 and CDR2: SGHTA and FQGTGA. The CDR3 sequence is CASSLGMGDTQYF. For the CDR3, the DNA is TGTGCCAGCAGCTTAGGGATGGGGGATACGCAGTATTTT.

The rearrangement joins TRBV7-2 to TRBJ1-4; the D is unclear. This CDR3 spans 13 amino acids. The ends were cut back, 1 base at V and 8 bases at J, with 8 bases in the middle. Germline lookup yields CDR1 SGHTA and CDR2 FQGNSA. The CDR3 loop is CASSLERGEKLFF. Written as DNA, the CDR3 is TGTGCCAGCAGCTTAGAACGAGGAGAAAAACTGTTTTTT.

In DNA form, the CDR3 reads TGTGCCACCAGCAGAGATCTGACCCTAAACACTGAAGCTTTCTTT. Its protein product is CATSRDLTLNTEAFF. The chain uses TRBV15 and TRBJ1-1; D is unresolved. CDR3 length equals 15 residues. V was cut by 0 bases and J by 2 bases, with 10 bases left in between. The germline V gene has CDR1 LNHNV and CDR2 YYDKDF (reference sequence).

This chain uses TRBV5-8 with TRBJ1-5; possibly TRBD1 for D (5 bases). Trimming took 0 bases from V and 6 from J, leaving 13 bases between them. CDR1 SGHTS and CDR2 YDEGEE come from the germline V gene. The CDR3 covers 15 residues. The CDR3 DNA reads as TGTGCCAGCAGCTTGGGCAGGGTGGAGGGTCAGCCCCAGCATTTT. Amino acid sequence: CASSLGRVEGQPQHF.

The chain carries TRBV29-1 and TRBJ1-1, with D possibly being TRBD1 (6 bases). The germline V gene encodes CDR1 SQVTM and CDR2 ANQGSEA. The CDR3 has 13 amino acids. V lost 7 bases to trimming and J lost 3 bases, with 15 bases between them. CDR3 sequence reads: CSAARGLDTEAFF. The CDR3 DNA reads TGCAGCGCGGCTAGGGGGTTGGACACTGAAGCTTTCTTT.

The chain joins TRBV3-1 (or the pseudogene TRBV3-2) to TRBJ1-1; maybe TRBD1 (5 bases). This CDR3 has 16 amino acids. With 4 bases removed from V and 1 base from J, the gap between germline ends came to 16 bases. Germline V gives CDR1 LGHDT, CDR2 YNNKEL (reference sequence). CDR3 loop: CASSPHRSNANTEAFF. In nucleotides, the CDR3 is TGTGCCAGCAGCCCCCACAGGAGCAACGCGAACACTGAAGCTTTCTTT.

The genes are TRBV25-1 and TRBJ1-1; no clear D. The germline V and J ends were trimmed by 4 bases and 0 bases, with 12 bases remaining between them. This CDR3 contains 15 residues. In germline, CDR1 is MGHDK, CDR2 SYGVNS. The CDR3 is CASSAGPPMNTEAFF. CDR3 in DNA: TGTGCCAGCAGTGCCGGTCCTCCAATGAACACTGAAGCTTTCTTT. The whole variable domain, remainder taken from reference TRBV25-1 and TRBJ1-1, is EADIYQTPRYLVIGTGKKITLECSQTMGHDKMYWYQQDPGMELHLIHYSYGVNSTEKGDLSSESTVSRIRTEHFPLTLESARPSHTSQYLCASSAGPPMNTEAFFGQGTRLTVV.

The J gene is TRBJ1-2, the V gene TRBV30; D remains unclear. From germline, CDR1 is GTSNPN and CDR2 SVGIG (reference sequence). The CDR3 runs to 15 residues. The germline V and J ends were trimmed by 2 bases and 3 bases, with 16 bases remaining between them. The DNA for the CDR3 is TGTGCCTGGAGTCCCCCCGACCTCGAGTACTATGGCTACACCTTC. As protein: CAWSPPDLEYYGYTF.

This chain connects TRBV6-2 or TRBV6-3 to TRBJ1-2; D unresolved. Trimming removed 2 bases at V and 7 bases at J, with 11 bases between. Germline V gene sequence: CDR1 MNHEY, CDR2 SVGEGT. There are 13 residues in the CDR3. CDR3: CASSYLAVSGYTF. The DNA of the CDR3 is TGTGCCAGCAGTTACCTTGCAGTCTCTGGCTACACCTTC.

This rearrangement joins TRBV6-6 to TRBJ1-1; the D is unclear. V was trimmed by 2 bases and J by 2 bases, leaving 9 bases between them. CDR3 length equals 14 residues. The germline gives CDR1 MNHNY, CDR2 SVGAGI (reference sequence). The CDR3, as DNA: TGTGCCAGCAGTTACCCCGAGGAAAACACTGAAGCTTTCTTT. It encodes CASSYPEENTEAFF.

A few counts support this clone. This chain joins TRBV18 and TRBJ1-1, with D hard to call. Trimming left V 5 bases short and J 5 bases short, with 9 bases between. Germline V gene sequence: CDR1 KGHSH, CDR2 LQKENI. The CDR3 extends over 12 amino acids. CDR3 sequence: CASSNQNTEAFF. CDR3 coding DNA: TGTGCCAGCTCAAATCAAAATACTGAAGCTTTCTTT.

CDR3 in amino acids: CASSDQGIGEKLFF. The DNA for the CDR3 is TGTGCCAGCAGTGATCAGGGGATTGGTGAAAAACTGTTTTTT. The V and J genes are TRBV2 and TRBJ1-4; maybe TRBD1 (6 bases). Between the trimmed V and J ends, which lost 3 bases and 7 bases, there was a span of 12 bases. CDR1 and CDR2 from the germline V gene are SNHLY and FYNNEI. There are 14 residues in the CDR3.

V gene TRBV6-6 combines with J gene TRBJ1-6; 8 nucleotides line up with TRBD1. The junction had 5 bases not matched to a gene; V was cut back by 6 bases and J by 7 bases. The V gene's germline CDR1 is MNHNY and CDR2 SVGAGI (reference sequence). CDR3 length: 14 amino acids. The CDR3 bases are TGTGCCAGCAGACTCCGGGACAGGAATTCACCCCTCCACTTT. Protein: CASRLRDRNSPLHF.